Below, 8 T cell receptor beta chains from the same sample are listed, as sequenced in a study of blood T cell repertoires in COVID-19. TCRdb keeps only in-frame clones here, not all; method: immunoSEQ multiplex PCR. The repertoire consists of 100,000 to 150,000 clones, with 86% occurring once and the leading ten covering about 4.5%. The source material was peripheral blood. The receptors were gathered from a man in his forties or fifties with acute or convalescent COVID-19.

V is TRBV4-2 and J is TRBJ1-1; TRBD1 matches at 10 bases. Germline loops: CDR1 LGHNA, CDR2 YNFKEQ. Losses at the gene ends were 0 bases for V and 7 bases for J; bases not matched to a gene: 14. This CDR3 spans 18 amino acids. CDR3 residues: CASSQEVKGTGVESEAFF. CDR3 nucleotides: TGTGCCAGCAGCCAAGAGGTGAAGGGGACAGGGGTAGAGAGTGAAGCTTTCTTT.

The rearrangement joins TRBV4-1 to TRBJ2-7, with D possibly being TRBD2 (6 bases). Looked up from germline, CDR1 is MGHRA and CDR2 is YSYEKL. There are 16 residues in the CDR3. V was pared by 0 bases and J by 2 bases, with 14 bases between. The CDR3 loop reads CASSQDPSGRTYEQYF. Here the CDR3 DNA reads TGCGCCAGCAGCCAAGATCCAAGCGGGCGTACCTACGAGCAGTACTTC.

The chain has TRBV5-1 and TRBJ2-7; 11 positions agree with TRBD1. The V and J ends lost 4 bases and 5 bases, in that order; junction bases with no gene match: 5. This CDR3 contains 14 residues. The germline gives CDR1 SGHRS, CDR2 YFSETQ. The CDR3 spells CASSRTGGQDEQYF. CDR3 nucleotide sequence: TGCGCCAGCAGCCGGACAGGGGGCCAGGACGAGCAGTACTTC.

V and J are TRBV7-2 and TRBJ2-1; 10 positions agree with TRBD2. In germline, CDR1 is SGHTA, CDR2 FQGNSA. The ends lost 5 bases at V and 4 bases at J; junction bases unmatched: 5. The CDR3 contains 15 residues. The CDR3 DNA reads TGTGCCAGCAGCCGGCGGGGACTAGCGTACAATGAGCAGTTCTTC. This codes for CASSRRGLAYNEQFF.

This chain connects TRBV15 to TRBJ2-7; 11 bases match TRBD2. The germline CDR1 and CDR2 sequences are LNHNV and YYDKDF (reference sequence). This CDR3 region has 16 residues. Trimming took 1 base from V and 3 from J; bases not matched to a gene: 5. The CDR3 nucleotides are TGTGCCACCAGCAGAGGCCGACTAGCGGGGAACTACGAGCAGTACTTC. Amino acids: CATSRGRLAGNYEQYF.

The chain links TRBV6-2 or TRBV6-3 to TRBJ1-2; perhaps TRBD1 as D (6 bases). Trimming cost V 2 bases and J 4 bases, with 11 bases left between them. CDR1 MNHEY and CDR2 SVGEGT come from the germline V gene. The length of the CDR3 is 14 residues. CDR3 DNA: TGTGCCAGCAGTTACGGCAGGGGTACCTATGGCTACACCTTC. Amino acids: CASSYGRGTYGYTF.

This clone was observed a single time. The V call is TRBV6-5, the J call TRBJ2-7; 7 bases align to TRBD2. Trimming took 7 bases from V and 3 from J; bases not matched to a gene: 6. The CDR3 runs to 13 residues. The germline gives CDR1 MNHEY, CDR2 SVGAGI. The CDR3 DNA reads as TGTGCCAGCACCAAACCGGGGGGCTACGAGCAGTACTTC. It encodes CASTKPGGYEQYF.

This rearrangement joins TRBV29-1 to TRBJ1-3; no clear D. Germline CDR1 and CDR2: SQVTM and ANQGSEA. The CDR3 extends over 15 amino acids. Trimming removed 4 bases at V and 0 bases at J, with 13 bases between. Here the CDR3 reads CSVGWERDSGNTIYF. DNA for the CDR3: TGCAGCGTTGGTTGGGAACGGGACTCTGGAAACACCATATATTTT.